This TCR beta chain appears in the sequencing data of a study of tumor-infiltrating lymphocytes in localized non-small cell lung cancer. Turning to the study itself: Resected tumor was paired with non-adjacent uninvolved lung from the same patient. Study findings and constraints: No T-cell fraction difference was seen between IM1 and IM2 tumors. Different pieces of the same tissue were used for each assay.

Method: immunoSEQ multiplex PCR; TCRdb's copy keeps in-frame clones and lacks some. The sample records over 2,500 clones, roughly 50% being singletons. About this clone: Its antigen is not identified.

The TCR was taken from a human donor with non-small cell lung cancer. Sample: uninvolved lung tissue not adjacent to the tumor.

Here the CDR3 DNA reads TGTGCCAGTAGTATAGAGAGAAATCAGCCCCAGCATTTT. Its translation: CASSIERNQPQHF. The chain employs TRBV19 and TRBJ1-5, with D hard to call. Looked up from germline, CDR1 is LNHDA and CDR2 is SQIVND (reference sequence). The CDR3 spans 13 residues. With 0 bases removed from V and 4 bases from J, the gap between germline ends came to 4 bases.